Described below is a single TCR beta chain sequence and its context. Its specificity is not known. The treatment is: oral pan-JAK inhibitor, 5-10 mg twice daily. This sample is drawn from a study of CD8+ T cells in alopecia areata. Study-level findings and limits: Sequenced scalp T cells also include alphabeta T cells resident in normal skin.

Reverse transcription of extracted RNA yielded cDNA, which provided the sequencing template. Repertoires were generated with immunoSEQ multiplex PCR, while TCRdb's copy carries only in-frame clones and drops some. The profile shows approximately 210,000 clones, approximately 65% of them singletons. The germline V gene has CDR1 MGHRA and CDR2 YSYEKL. This CDR3 has 17 residues. The junction had 5 bases not matched to a gene; V was cut back by 0 bases and J by 3 bases. The specimen was CD4+ T cells sorted from blood, collected at approximately week 42, from a patient treated with tofacitinib. The chain uses TRBV4-1 and TRBJ2-3; 11 nucleotides align to TRBD2. The clonotype comes from a human donor with alopecia areata. Written as DNA, the CDR3 is TGCGCCAGCAGCCAAGATTTAGCGGGGGGGCGGACAGATACGCAGTATTTT. It encodes CASSQDLAGGRTDTQYF.